Shown below are 4 T cell receptor beta chains from a single sample sequenced in a study of shared clonotypes between healthy human individuals. CD45RO-negative, CCR7-positively selected cells formed the naive CD8 fraction, excluding terminally differentiated effector memory CD45RA+ cells. TCRdb's table, derived via immunoSEQ multiplex PCR, lists solely in-frame clones and lacks some. The data show some 1,900,000 clones, with just under 95% seen just once and 0.95% to 1.5% held by the top ten. Sequencing input: naive CD8+ T cells sorted from blood. The receptors shown here come from a man younger than 35 in good health.

The chain combines TRBV5-3 with TRBJ2-2; D is unresolved. TRBV5-3 is noted as an ORF with a role that remains uncertain. With 6 bases removed from V and 8 bases from J, the gap between germline ends came to 17 bases. CDR3 length: 14 residues. In nucleotides, the CDR3 is TGTGCCAGAATTGGCCCCTGCTGTGGGGGGGAGCTGTTTTTT. Amino acids: CARIGPCCGGELFF.

J is TRBJ2-1 and V is TRBV19; possible D gene TRBD1, 5 bases. This CDR3 is built from 16 residues. Germline V lookup: CDR1 LNHDA, CDR2 SQIVND (reference sequence). V lost 3 bases and J lost 5, with 17 bases in between. Here the CDR3 reads CASSIPWESRDNEQFF. The CDR3 coding sequence is TGTGCCAGTAGTATCCCCTGGGAAAGCAGGGACAATGAGCAGTTCTTC. The full variable domain, with the rest looked up from reference TRBV19 and TRBJ2-1, is DGGITQSPKYLFRKEGQNVTLSCEQNLNHDAMYWYRQDPGQGLRLIYYSQIVNDFQKGDIAEGYSVSREKKESFPLTVTSAQKNPTAFYLCASSIPWESRDNEQFFGPGTRLTVL.

The chain is built from TRBV29-1 and TRBJ2-7; 9 nucleotides agree with TRBD2. The CDR3 length is 14 residues. Germline CDR1 and CDR2: SQVTM and ANQGSEA. With 6 bases clipped from V and 4 bases from J, the junction kept 10 bases outside the gene matches. The DNA for the CDR3 is TGCAGCGTGCAGACTAGCGGAGGCTATTACGAGCAGTACTTC. Translation gives CSVQTSGGYYEQYF.

This clone has a single count. The chain uses TRBV15 and TRBJ2-3; D gene uncertain. From germline, CDR1 is LNHNV and CDR2 YYDKDF (reference sequence). V lost 1 base to trimming and J lost 0 bases, with 14 bases between them. The CDR3 extends over 17 amino acids. CDR3 loop: CATSRVFYIGSTDTQYF. The CDR3 DNA sequence: TGTGCCACCAGCAGAGTTTTCTACATCGGCAGCACAGATACGCAGTATTTT.